The present entry profiles one T cell receptor (beta chain) with its context. Its antigen remains unknown. The data stem from a study of blood T cells in healthy people across ages. General study results and limits: Unsorted PBMC material precluded a definitive naive versus antigen-experienced comparison.

Donors gave roughly 10 milliliters of peripheral blood apiece. Primers used in a second PCR of roughly 7 to 12 cycles were a sample-barcoded 5' primer and a J-beta primer mix. TCRdb independently ran MiXCR on the 5' RACE reads; one entry per CDR3 protein. The repertoire holds about 800,000 distinct CDR3 sequences, with around a quarter as singletons. Trimming took off 4 bases at V and 5 bases at J, with 14 bases between the two ends. This CDR3 is built from 13 residues. The germline gives CDR1 GTSNPN, CDR2 SVGIG (reference sequence). In addition, the sample was reused for a study of T cells of mothers and their children. According to that study: RNA extracted was entirely used for cDNA synthesis, around 1.5 ug per 15 ul. Both sample barcodes and 2-4 random nucleotides came from the M1S primer of the second PCR.

This chain links TRBV30 with TRBJ1-2; the D is unclear. The specimen sequenced was blood. The source of this sequence is a boy aged 5 to 17 in good health. Written as DNA, the CDR3 is TGTGCCTGGAATCCCGGCGGTGGGTATGGCTACACCTTC. Amino acid sequence: CAWNPGGGYGYTF.